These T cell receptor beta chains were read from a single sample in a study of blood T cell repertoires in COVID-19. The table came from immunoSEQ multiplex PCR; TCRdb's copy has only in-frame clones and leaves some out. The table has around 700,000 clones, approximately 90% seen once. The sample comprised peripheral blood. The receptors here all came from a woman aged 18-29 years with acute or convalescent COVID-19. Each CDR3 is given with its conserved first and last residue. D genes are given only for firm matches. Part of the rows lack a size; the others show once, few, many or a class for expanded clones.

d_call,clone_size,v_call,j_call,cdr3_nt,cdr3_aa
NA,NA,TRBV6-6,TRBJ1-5,TGTGCCAGCACCTACGGGAATCAGCCCCAGCATTTT,CASTYGNQPQHF
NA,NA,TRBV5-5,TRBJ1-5,TGTGCCAGCACCCCCGGAGGGCCCAATAGCAATCAGCCCCAGCATTTT,CASTPGGPNSNQPQHF
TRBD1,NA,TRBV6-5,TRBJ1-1,TGTGCCACCAAACCCTCGGGACAGGGCTACACTGAAGCTTTCTTT,CATKPSGQGYTEAFF
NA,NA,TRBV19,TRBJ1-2,TGTGCCAGTAGTATTCACCAGGCGGGGGCTAGGTATGGCTACACCTTC,CASSIHQAGARYGYTF
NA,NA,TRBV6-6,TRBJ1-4,TGTGCCAGCGGCTACAGGGATCTTGATGAAAAACTGTTTTTT,CASGYRDLDEKLFF
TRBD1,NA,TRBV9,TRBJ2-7,TGTGCCAGCAGCCAATACGACAGGGTTAATCAGGACGAGCAGTACTTC,CASSQYDRVNQDEQYF
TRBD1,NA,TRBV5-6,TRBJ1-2,TGTGCCAGCAGCTGGGCAGGGGGCGATGGCTACACCTTC,CASSWAGGDGYTF
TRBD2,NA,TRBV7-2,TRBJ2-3,TGTGCCAGCAGCTTAGTGGGGACTAGCGGGGGGGCCGGCACAGATACGCAGTATTTT,CASSLVGTSGGAGTDTQYF
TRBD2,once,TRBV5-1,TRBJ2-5,TGCGCCAGCAGCTCGGGACTAGCGGGCACCACTGAGGCCCAGTACTTC,CASSSGLAGTTEAQYF
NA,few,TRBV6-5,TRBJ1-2,TGTGCCACCTCTACAGGGAATGGCTACACCTTC,CATSTGNGYTF
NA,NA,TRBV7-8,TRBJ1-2,TGTGCCAGCAGCTACAGGGAACTTACACGCGGCTACACCTTC,CASSYRELTRGYTF
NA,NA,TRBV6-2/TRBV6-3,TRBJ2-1,TGTGCCAGCAGTTACGGGCCCTACAATGAGCAGTTCTTC,CASSYGPYNEQFF
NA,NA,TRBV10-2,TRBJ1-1,TGCGCCAGCAGTGACCTGGTGAACCAGGGGCCGAACACTGAAGCTTTCTTT,CASSDLVNQGPNTEAFF
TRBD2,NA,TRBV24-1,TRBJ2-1,TGTGCCACCAGTGATTTGGGGACTAGCGGGGAGGATGAGCAGTTCTTC,CATSDLGTSGEDEQFF
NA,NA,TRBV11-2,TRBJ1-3,TGTGCCAGCAGCCCGCGTCTGAGGTTGCGAACTGGAAACACCATATATTTT,CASSPRLRLRTGNTIYF
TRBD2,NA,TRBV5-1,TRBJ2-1,TGCGCCAGCAGCTCGACTAGCGGGGGAAAGGCTGAGCAGTTCTTC,CASSSTSGGKAEQFF
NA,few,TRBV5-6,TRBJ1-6,TGTGCCAGCAGCTTGGTAGAGTATAATTCACCCCTCCACTTT,CASSLVEYNSPLHF
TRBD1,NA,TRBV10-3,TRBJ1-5,TGTGCCATCAGTGAACAGGGGATGTATCAGCCCCAGCATTTT,CAISEQGMYQPQHF
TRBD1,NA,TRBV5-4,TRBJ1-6,TGTGCCAGCAGCCTGATTGACAGGGGGGATTCACCCCTCCACTTT,CASSLIDRGDSPLHF
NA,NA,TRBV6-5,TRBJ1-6,TGTGCCAGCAGCGCCGAACAGGGCCTGGGGTCACCCCTCCACTTT,CASSAEQGLGSPLHF
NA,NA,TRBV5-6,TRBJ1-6,TGTGCCAGCAGCCCAGAACGGAGTACCTATAATTCACCCCTCCACTTT,CASSPERSTYNSPLHF
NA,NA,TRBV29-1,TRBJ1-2,TGCAGCGTTGAATCAGGGAACTATGGCTACACCTTC,CSVESGNYGYTF
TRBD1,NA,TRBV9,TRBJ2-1,TGTGCCAGCAGCGTCACAGGGGTAGTTAATGAGCAGTTCTTC,CASSVTGVVNEQFF
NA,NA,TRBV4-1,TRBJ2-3,TGCGCCAGCAGCCGGGCCCCGTCCCCTCAGCGCACAGATACGCAGTATTTT,CASSRAPSPQRTDTQYF
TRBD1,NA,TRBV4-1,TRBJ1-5,TGCGCCAGCAGCCAGCCGGACAGGGACAATCAGCCCCAGCATTTT,CASSQPDRDNQPQHF
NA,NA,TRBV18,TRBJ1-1,TGTGCCAGCTCAACCAATACGGTGAACACTGAAGCTTTCTTT,CASSTNTVNTEAFF
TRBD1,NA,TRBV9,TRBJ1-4,TGTGCCAGCAGCTCCTGGACAGGGTCTAATGAAAAACTGTTTTTT,CASSSWTGSNEKLFF
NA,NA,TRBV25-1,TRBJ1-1,TGTGCCAGCAGTGAATATAAATACGGACAACAGATGAACACTGAAGCTTTCTTT,CASSEYKYGQQMNTEAFF
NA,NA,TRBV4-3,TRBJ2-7,TGCGCCAGCAGCCAAGAAAACGACGGCGGAGACTACGAGCAGTACTTC,CASSQENDGGDYEQYF
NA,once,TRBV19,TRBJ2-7,TGTGCCTCCCGGCAGGGGAAGGGTTCTTACGAGCAGTACTTC,CASRQGKGSYEQYF
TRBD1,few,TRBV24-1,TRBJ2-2,TGTGCCACCAGCCTCAGGGGGTCCGGGGAGCTGTTTTTT,CATSLRGSGELFF
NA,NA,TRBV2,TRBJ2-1,TGTGCCAGCATTCTCGGAGCATACAATGAGCAGTTCTTC,CASILGAYNEQFF
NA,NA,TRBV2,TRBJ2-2,TGTGCCAGCAGACAGGGCGTGAGCACCGGGGAGCTGTTTTTT,CASRQGVSTGELFF
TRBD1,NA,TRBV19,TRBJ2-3,TGTGCCAGTAGTATAGATCAGGGGGCAGATACGCAGTATTTT,CASSIDQGADTQYF
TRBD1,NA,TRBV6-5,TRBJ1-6,TGTGCCAGCCGGGACAGGGATAATTCACCCCTCCACTTT,CASRDRDNSPLHF
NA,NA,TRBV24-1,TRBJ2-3,TGTGCCACCAGTGATTTTCAGGGGCTCAGCACAGATACGCAGTATTTT,CATSDFQGLSTDTQYF
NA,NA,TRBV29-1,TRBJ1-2,TGCAGCGTTGAAGGGCAGGGAAGAAGCTATGGCTACACCTTC,CSVEGQGRSYGYTF
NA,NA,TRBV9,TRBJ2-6,TGTGCCAGCAGGAGTGCTATAAACTCTGGGGCCAACGTCCTGACTTTC,CASRSAINSGANVLTF
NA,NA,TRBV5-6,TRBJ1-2,TGTGCCAGCAGCTGGTCAGGGATGGCCTATGGCTACACCTTC,CASSWSGMAYGYTF
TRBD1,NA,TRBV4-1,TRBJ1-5,TGCGCCAGCAGCTCCGGGACAGGACGACTTTTGGGCAATCAGCCCCAGCATTTT,CASSSGTGRLLGNQPQHF
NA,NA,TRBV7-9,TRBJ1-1,TGTGCCAGCAGCTTATCCGGGTTCCGGTTTGAAGCTTTCTTT,CASSLSGFRFEAFF
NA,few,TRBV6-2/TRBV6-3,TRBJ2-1,TGTGCCAGCAGTTACTCGAGGAGCGGGACACGGGGTAGTGAGCAGTTCTTC,CASSYSRSGTRGSEQFF
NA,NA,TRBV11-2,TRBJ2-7,TGTGCCAGCAGCTTAGTTGGAGGCCGCTCCTACGAGCAGTACTTC,CASSLVGGRSYEQYF
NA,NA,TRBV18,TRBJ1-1,TGTGCCAGCTCACCACGACAGAACACTGAAGCTTTCTTT,CASSPRQNTEAFF
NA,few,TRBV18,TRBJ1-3,TGTGCCAGCTCACCACTGGACAGCTTCTCTGGAAACACCATATATTTT,CASSPLDSFSGNTIYF
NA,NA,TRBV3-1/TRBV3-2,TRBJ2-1,TGTGCCAGCAGCCCCCCGGGAAACCGGGGCAATGAGCAGTTCTTC,CASSPPGNRGNEQFF
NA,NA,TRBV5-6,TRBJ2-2,TGTGCCAGCAGCTTCCCCGGGACACCCTCGAACACCGGGGAGCTGTTTTTT,CASSFPGTPSNTGELFF
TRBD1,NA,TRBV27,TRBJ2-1,TGTGCCAGCAGTTTATCGTGGACAGGGGTTGAGCAGTTCTTC,CASSLSWTGVEQFF
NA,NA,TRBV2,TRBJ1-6,TGTGCCAGCAGTGATTTAGGGAGAGGGGGTTCACCCCTCCACTTT,CASSDLGRGGSPLHF